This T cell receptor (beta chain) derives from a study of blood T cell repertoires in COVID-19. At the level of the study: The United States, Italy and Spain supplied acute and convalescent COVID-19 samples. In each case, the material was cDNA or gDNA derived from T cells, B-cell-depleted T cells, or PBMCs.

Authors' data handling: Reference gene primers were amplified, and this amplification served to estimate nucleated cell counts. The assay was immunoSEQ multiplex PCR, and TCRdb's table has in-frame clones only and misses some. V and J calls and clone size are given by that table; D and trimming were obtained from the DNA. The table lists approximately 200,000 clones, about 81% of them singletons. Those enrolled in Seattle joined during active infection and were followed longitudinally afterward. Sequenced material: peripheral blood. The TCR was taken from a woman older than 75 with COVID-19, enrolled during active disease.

CDR3 protein: CASSLGQFTEAFF. DNA for the CDR3: TGCGCCAGCAGCTTGGGACAGTTCACTGAAGCTTTCTTT. The rearrangement uses TRBV5-1 and TRBJ1-1, with D possibly being TRBD1 (5 bases). The CDR3 extends over 13 amino acids. Trimming left V 0 bases short and J 4 bases short, with 7 bases between. In germline, CDR1 is SGHRS, CDR2 YFSETQ.